These T cell receptor beta chains were read from a single sample in a study of shared clonotypes between healthy human individuals. TCRdb's copy holds only in-frame clones and misses some; the assay was immunoSEQ multiplex PCR. The table lists 1.5 million to 2.5 million clones, approximately 94% of them singletons, with roughly 1% in the top ten. The sample comprised naive CD8+ T cells sorted from blood. The receptors here all came from a young man in good health. Each CDR3 is given with its conserved first and last residue. A D gene is named only where the DNA matches it firmly. Clone size is given for some rows only: seen once, a few or many times, or a class if the clone is expanded.

. TRBJ1-5 . TRBV19 CASSPGESNQPQHF TGTGCCAGTAGTCCCGGGGAGTCAAATCAGCCCCAGCATTTT
. TRBJ1-5 TRBD1 TRBV6-5 CASRIGQGENQPQHF TGTGCCAGCAGGATAGGACAGGGGGAAAATCAGCCCCAGCATTTT
. TRBJ2-1 . TRBV18 CASSPRDRLDGEQFF TGTGCCAGCTCACCCCGGGACAGACTAGACGGGGAGCAGTTCTTC
. TRBJ1-6 . TRBV6-5 CASTRGDGLLSPLHF TGTGCCAGCACTCGAGGGGACGGATTACTTTCACCCCTCCACTTT
. TRBJ2-3 . TRBV7-9 CASSFGGSRTDTQYF TGTGCCAGCAGCTTCGGGGGTTCGAGGACAGATACGCAGTATTTT
. TRBJ2-3 . TRBV13 CASSLGFDTQYF TGTGCCAGCAGCCTAGGGTTTGATACGCAGTATTTT
. TRBJ1-1 TRBD1 TRBV19 CASSIGGTGLQGAFF TGTGCCAGTAGTATAGGTGGGACAGGTCTTCAAGGAGCTTTCTTT
once TRBJ1-1 . TRBV5-3 CARSFRVYTEAFF TGTGCCAGAAGCTTCAGGGTTTACACTGAAGCTTTCTTT
. TRBJ1-4 . TRBV7-2 CASSPRGIRNEKLFF TGTGCCAGCAGCCCCAGGGGAATCCGAAATGAAAAACTGTTTTTT
. TRBJ2-5 . TRBV11-2 CASSLGNQGIETQYF TGTGCCAGCAGCTTGGGCAACCAGGGGATCGAGACCCAGTACTTC
. TRBJ2-1 TRBD1 TRBV19 CASREGQGANEQFF TGTGCCAGTAGGGAGGGACAGGGCGCCAATGAGCAGTTCTTC
. TRBJ2-7 . TRBV6-5 CASSFTGSSYEQYF TGTGCCAGCAGTTTTACGGGAAGCTCCTACGAGCAGTACTTC
. TRBJ2-7 . TRBV2 CASSEEAQTRSYEQYF TGTGCCAGCAGTGAAGAGGCTCAGACCCGCTCCTACGAGCAGTACTTC
. TRBJ1-4 . TRBV30 CAWDLGEKLFF TGTGCCTGGGATCTGGGGGAAAAACTGTTTTTT
. TRBJ2-1 . TRBV28 CASSYTITYNEQFF TGTGCCAGCAGTTACACGATTACCTACAATGAGCAGTTCTTC
few TRBJ2-5 . TRBV27 CASSPYQETQYF TGTGCCAGCAGTCCGTACCAAGAGACCCAGTACTTC
few TRBJ1-1 . TRBV28 CASSFMGTEAFF TGTGCCAGCAGTTTTATGGGGACTGAAGCTTTCTTT
. TRBJ2-2 . TRBV7-9 CASSFGLNTGELFF TGTGCCAGCAGCTTCGGTCTCAACACCGGGGAGCTGTTTTTT
once TRBJ2-2 . TRBV29-1 CSVESGELFF TGCAGCGTCGAATCCGGGGAGCTGTTTTTT
. TRBJ1-3 TRBD1 TRBV27 CASSLLGQGNTIYF TGTGCCAGCAGTTTACTGGGACAGGGAAACACCATATATTTT
. TRBJ2-7 TRBD2 TRBV9 CASSPDLGTTFYEQYF TGTGCCAGCAGCCCCGACCTCGGGACTACCTTTTACGAGCAGTACTTC
. TRBJ1-4 TRBD1 TRBV27 CASSLVTGAEKLFF TGTGCCAGCAGTTTAGTAACAGGGGCCGAAAAACTGTTTTTT
. TRBJ2-2 . TRBV6-1 CASTGLTGELFF TGTGCCAGCACCGGACTGACCGGGGAGCTGTTTTTT
. TRBJ2-7 TRBD2 TRBV5-1 CASSWTLAGGPYEQYF TGCGCCAGCAGCTGGACTCTAGCGGGAGGCCCCTACGAGCAGTACTTC
. TRBJ2-7 . TRBV19 CASSPGWGPYEQYF TGTGCCAGTAGTCCCGGATGGGGACCATACGAGCAGTACTTC
. TRBJ1-1 TRBD1 TRBV5-5 CASSQGDTEAFF TGTGCCAGCTCTCAGGGGGACACTGAAGCTTTCTTT
. TRBJ2-3 . TRBV19 CASSRQGTDTQYF TGTGCCAGTAGTCGTCAGGGGACAGATACGCAGTATTTT
. TRBJ2-6 . TRBV9 CASSVDPSGSGANVLTF TGTGCCAGCAGCGTAGACCCTAGTGGCTCTGGGGCCAACGTCCTGACTTTC
. TRBJ1-6 . TRBV1 CTSSQPQGIGPNSPLHF TGCACCAGCAGCCAACCCCAGGGAATAGGCCCTAATTCACCCCTCCACTTT
. TRBJ1-5 TRBD1 TRBV5-6 CASSLWGQALIDNQPQHF TGTGCCAGCAGCTTGTGGGGACAGGCCCTGATAGACAATCAGCCCCAGCATTTT
. TRBJ1-1 . TRBV19 CASQRGIAEAFF TGTGCCAGCCAGAGGGGAATCGCTGAAGCTTTCTTT
. TRBJ2-2 . TRBV5-4 CASSSPRLGPSNTGELFF TGTGCCAGCAGCTCCCCAAGGCTGGGACCTTCGAACACCGGGGAGCTGTTTTTT
. TRBJ2-2 TRBD1 TRBV11-2 CASSMTGGAYTGELFF TGTGCCAGCAGCATGACAGGGGGCGCGTACACCGGGGAGCTGTTTTTT
. TRBJ1-5 TRBD1 TRBV27 CASSPAHRGSSNQPQHF TGTGCCAGCAGTCCAGCCCACAGGGGATCTAGCAATCAGCCCCAGCATTTT
. TRBJ2-7 . TRBV7-3 CASSLSPYYEQYF TGTGCCAGCAGCTTATCCCCCTACTACGAGCAGTACTTC
. TRBJ2-1 TRBD2 TRBV7-9 CASSPGLAGEQFF TGTGCCAGCAGCCCAGGACTAGCGGGTGAGCAGTTCTTC
. TRBJ1-2 TRBD1 TRBV4-2 CASSQEHRGIGYTF TGTGCCAGCAGCCAAGAGCACAGGGGAATTGGCTACACCTTC
. TRBJ2-7 . TRBV28 CASSLQGSYEQYF TGTGCCAGCAGTTTACAGGGTTCCTACGAGCAGTACTTC
. TRBJ2-2 . TRBV2 CASSEEEHQTNTGELFF TGTGCCAGCAGTGAAGAGGAGCACCAAACTAACACCGGGGAGCTGTTTTTT
. TRBJ2-3 . TRBV7-2 CASSFWTGYTDTQYF TGTGCCAGCAGTTTTTGGACGGGATACACAGATACGCAGTATTTT
few TRBJ1-1 . TRBV6-4 CASSESQGSTEAFF TGTGCCAGCAGTGAGTCGCAGGGTAGCACTGAAGCTTTCTTT
. TRBJ2-7 TRBD1 TRBV5-6 CASSPGQGSYEQYF TGTGCCAGCAGCCCCGGACAGGGGAGCTACGAGCAGTACTTC
. TRBJ2-7 . TRBV7-6 CASSLGGTSYEQYF TGTGCCAGCAGCTTAGGGGGAACGTCCTACGAGCAGTACTTC
once TRBJ2-7 TRBD2 TRBV12-5 CASVLGRERSEQYF TGTGCTAGTGTTCTGGGGAGGGAAAGAAGCGAGCAGTACTTC
. TRBJ2-7 . TRBV13 CASSFGMGEQYF TGTGCCAGCAGCTTTGGTATGGGCGAGCAGTACTTC
. TRBJ2-7 . TRBV5-5 CASIWGPGVYEQYF TGTGCCAGCATCTGGGGCCCAGGGGTCTACGAGCAGTACTTC
. TRBJ2-1 . TRBV4-3 CASSQGAGGTDNEQFF TGCGCCAGCAGCCAAGGAGCTGGGGGCACTGACAATGAGCAGTTCTTC
. TRBJ1-2 TRBD1 TRBV11-2 CASSSGTGPPYGYTF TGTGCCAGCAGCTCAGGGACAGGTCCCCCCTATGGCTACACCTTC
. TRBJ1-5 TRBD1 TRBV30 CAWSAGTGSSQPQHF TGTGCCTGGAGTGCCGGGACAGGGTCTAGTCAGCCCCAGCATTTT
. TRBJ2-3 . TRBV9 CASSVTSLEGADTQYF TGTGCCAGCAGCGTGACCTCCCTAGAGGGCGCAGATACGCAGTATTTT
. TRBJ1-4 . TRBV27 CASRRGEKLFF TGTGCCAGCAGGAGAGGCGAAAAACTGTTTTTT
few TRBJ2-7 TRBD1 TRBV29-1 CSVVLTGGREQYF TGCAGCGTTGTGCTGACAGGGGGTCGAGAGCAGTACTTC
once TRBJ2-2 . TRBV5-1 CASRGTTGKNTGELFF TGCGCCAGCAGAGGAACCACAGGGAAGAACACCGGGGAGCTGTTTTTT
. TRBJ2-5 TRBD2 TRBV11-2 CASSSGLAGYNQETQYF TGTGCCAGCAGCTCGGGACTAGCGGGCTACAACCAAGAGACCCAGTACTTC
. TRBJ1-5 . TRBV10-1 CASRAPRVSNQPQHF TGCGCCAGCAGGGCGCCCCGGGTTAGCAATCAGCCCCAGCATTTT
. TRBJ1-5 . TRBV2 CASRPENQPQHF TGTGCCAGCAGGCCAGAAAATCAGCCCCAGCATTTT
. TRBJ2-7 . TRBV6-5 CASSLGHRVYEQYF TGTGCCAGCAGTTTAGGTCACAGGGTCTACGAGCAGTACTTC